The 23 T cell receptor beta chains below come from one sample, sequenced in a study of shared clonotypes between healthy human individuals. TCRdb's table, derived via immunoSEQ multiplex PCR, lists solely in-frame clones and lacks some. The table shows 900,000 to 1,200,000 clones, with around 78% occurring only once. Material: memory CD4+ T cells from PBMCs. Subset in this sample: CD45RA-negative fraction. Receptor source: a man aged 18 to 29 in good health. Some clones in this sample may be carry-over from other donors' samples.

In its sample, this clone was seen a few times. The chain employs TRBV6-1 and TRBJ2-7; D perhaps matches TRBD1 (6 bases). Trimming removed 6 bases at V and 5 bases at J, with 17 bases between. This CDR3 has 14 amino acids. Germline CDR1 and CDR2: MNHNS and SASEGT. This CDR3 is CASSKQGIMNEQYF. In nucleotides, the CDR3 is TGTGCCAGCAGCAAACAGGGTATCATGAACGAGCAGTACTTC.

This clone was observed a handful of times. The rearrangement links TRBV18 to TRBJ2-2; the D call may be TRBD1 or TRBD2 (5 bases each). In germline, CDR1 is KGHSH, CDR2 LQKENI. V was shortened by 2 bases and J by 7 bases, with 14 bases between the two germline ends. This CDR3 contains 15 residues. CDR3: CASSPTGAIIGELFF. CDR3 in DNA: TGTGCCAGCTCACCAACCGGGGCAATCATCGGGGAGCTGTTTTTT.

The CDR3 DNA follows: TGCGCCAGCAGCCAAAGGGGGAGGGACTATGGCTACACCTTC. Its translation is CASSQRGRDYGYTF. The chain recombines TRBV4-3 with TRBJ1-2; D perhaps matches TRBD1 (6 bases). This CDR3 comprises 14 residues. The germline V and J ends were trimmed by 2 bases and 3 bases, with 10 bases remaining between them. The germline CDR1 and CDR2 sequences are LGHNA and YSLEER.

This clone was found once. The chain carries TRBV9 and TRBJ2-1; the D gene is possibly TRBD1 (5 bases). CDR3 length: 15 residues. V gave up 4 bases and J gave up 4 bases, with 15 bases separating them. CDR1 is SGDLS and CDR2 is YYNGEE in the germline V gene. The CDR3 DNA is TGTGCCAGCAGCCAAGGGGCGGAGCATTACAATGAGCAGTTCTTC. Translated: CASSQGAEHYNEQFF.

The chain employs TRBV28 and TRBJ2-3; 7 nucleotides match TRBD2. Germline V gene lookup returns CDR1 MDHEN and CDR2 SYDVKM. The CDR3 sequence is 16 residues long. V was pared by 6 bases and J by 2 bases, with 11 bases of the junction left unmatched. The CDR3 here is CASSNSGAPDTDTQYF. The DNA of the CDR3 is TGTGCCAGCAGCAACAGCGGGGCCCCTGACACAGATACGCAGTATTTT.

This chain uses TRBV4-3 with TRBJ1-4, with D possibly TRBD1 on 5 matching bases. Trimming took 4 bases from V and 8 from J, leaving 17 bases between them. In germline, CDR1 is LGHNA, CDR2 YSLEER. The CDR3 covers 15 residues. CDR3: CASSPQATREEKLFF. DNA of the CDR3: TGCGCCAGCAGCCCACAGGCGACGCGGGAAGAAAAACTGTTTTTT.

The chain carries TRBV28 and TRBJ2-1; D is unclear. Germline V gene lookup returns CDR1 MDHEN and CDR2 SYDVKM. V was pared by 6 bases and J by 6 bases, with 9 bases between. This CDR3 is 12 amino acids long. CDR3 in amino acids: CASRLTTNEQFF. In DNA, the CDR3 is TGTGCCAGCAGGTTAACAACCAATGAGCAGTTCTTC.

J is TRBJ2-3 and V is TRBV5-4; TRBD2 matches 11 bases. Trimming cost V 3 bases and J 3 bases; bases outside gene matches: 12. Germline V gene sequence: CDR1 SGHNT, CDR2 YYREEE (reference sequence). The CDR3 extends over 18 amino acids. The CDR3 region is CASSSGIAGGPGTDTQYF. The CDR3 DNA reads TGTGCCAGCAGCTCAGGTATAGCGGGAGGGCCTGGAACAGATACGCAGTATTTT.

The CDR3 DNA is TGTGCCAGCAGCCCGGGGTCAGGGGCGTCCCCAGATACGCAGTATTTT. Amino acid sequence: CASSPGSGASPDTQYF. The genes are TRBV9 and TRBJ2-3; D possibly corresponds to TRBD1 (6 bases). Trimming took 4 bases from V and 4 from J, leaving 19 bases between them. The CDR3 loop spans 16 amino acids. The germline V gene encodes CDR1 SGDLS and CDR2 YYNGEE.

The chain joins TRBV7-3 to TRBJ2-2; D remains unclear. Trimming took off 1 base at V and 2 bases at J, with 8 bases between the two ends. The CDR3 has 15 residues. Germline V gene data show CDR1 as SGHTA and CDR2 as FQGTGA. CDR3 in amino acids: CASSLNGINTGELFF. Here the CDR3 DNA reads TGTGCCAGCAGCTTAAACGGAATAAACACCGGGGAGCTGTTTTTT. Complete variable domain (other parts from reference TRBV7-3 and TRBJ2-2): GAGVSQTPSNKVTEKGKYVELRCDPISGHTALYWYRQSLGQGPEFLIYFQGTGAADDSGLPNDRFFAVRPEGSVSTLKIQRTERGDSAVYLCASSLNGINTGELFFGEGSRLTVL.

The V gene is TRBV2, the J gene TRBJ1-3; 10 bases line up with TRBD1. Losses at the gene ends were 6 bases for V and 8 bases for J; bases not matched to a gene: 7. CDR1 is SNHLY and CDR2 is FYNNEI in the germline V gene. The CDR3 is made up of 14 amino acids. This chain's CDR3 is CASRTGQGEYTIYF. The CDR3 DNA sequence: TGTGCCAGCAGGACCGGACAGGGGGAATACACCATATATTTT. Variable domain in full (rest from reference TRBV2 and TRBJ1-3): EPEVTQTPSHQVTQMGQEVILRCVPISNHLYFYWYRQILGQKVEFLVSFYNNEISEKSEIFDDQFSVERPDGSNFTLKIRSTKLEDSAMYFCASRTGQGEYTIYFGEGSWLTVV.

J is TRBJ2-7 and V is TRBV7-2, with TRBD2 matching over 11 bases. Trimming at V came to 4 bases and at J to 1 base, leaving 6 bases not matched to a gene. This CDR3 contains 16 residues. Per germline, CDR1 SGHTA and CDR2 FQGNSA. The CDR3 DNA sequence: TGTGCCAGCAGCTCCCCCACTAGCGGGGGATCCTACGAGCAGTACTTC. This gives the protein CASSSPTSGGSYEQYF.

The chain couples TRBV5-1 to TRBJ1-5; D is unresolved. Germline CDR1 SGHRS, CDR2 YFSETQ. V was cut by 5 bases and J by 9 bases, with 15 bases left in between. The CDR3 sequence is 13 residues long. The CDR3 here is CASRGEANGPQHF. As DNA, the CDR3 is TGCGCCAGCAGAGGCGAGGCTAATGGGCCCCAGCATTTT.

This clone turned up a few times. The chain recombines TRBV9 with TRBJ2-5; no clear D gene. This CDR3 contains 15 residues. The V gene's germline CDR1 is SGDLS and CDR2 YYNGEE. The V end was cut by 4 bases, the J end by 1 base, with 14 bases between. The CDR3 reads CASSPRARAQETQYF. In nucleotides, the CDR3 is TGTGCCAGCAGCCCCCGGGCTCGGGCCCAAGAGACCCAGTACTTC.

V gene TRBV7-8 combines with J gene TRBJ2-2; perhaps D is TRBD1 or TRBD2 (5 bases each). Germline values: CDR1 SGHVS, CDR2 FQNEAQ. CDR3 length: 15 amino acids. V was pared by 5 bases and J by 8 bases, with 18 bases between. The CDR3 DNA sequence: TGTGCCAGCAGCACGGGACGGTCGTCGACGGGGGAGCTGTTTTTT. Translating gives CASSTGRSSTGELFF.

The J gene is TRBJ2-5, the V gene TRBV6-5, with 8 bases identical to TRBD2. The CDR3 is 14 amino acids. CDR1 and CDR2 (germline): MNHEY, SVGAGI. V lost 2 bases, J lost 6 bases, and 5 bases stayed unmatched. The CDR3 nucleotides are TGTGCCAGCAGTTACGGTCGGGAGGGAAAGACCCAGTACTTC. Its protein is CASSYGREGKTQYF.

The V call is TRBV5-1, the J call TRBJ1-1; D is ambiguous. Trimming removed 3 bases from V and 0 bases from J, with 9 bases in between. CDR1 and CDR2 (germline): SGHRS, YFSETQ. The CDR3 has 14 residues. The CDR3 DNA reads TGCGCCAGCAGCTGGGCTCTGATGAACACTGAAGCTTTCTTT. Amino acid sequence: CASSWALMNTEAFF.

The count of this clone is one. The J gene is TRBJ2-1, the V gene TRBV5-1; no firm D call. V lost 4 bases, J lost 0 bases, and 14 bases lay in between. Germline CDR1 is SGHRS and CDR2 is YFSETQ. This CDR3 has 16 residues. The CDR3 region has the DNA TGCGCCAGCAGCCTGGACGGAACCCCCTCCTACAATGAGCAGTTCTTC. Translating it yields CASSLDGTPSYNEQFF.

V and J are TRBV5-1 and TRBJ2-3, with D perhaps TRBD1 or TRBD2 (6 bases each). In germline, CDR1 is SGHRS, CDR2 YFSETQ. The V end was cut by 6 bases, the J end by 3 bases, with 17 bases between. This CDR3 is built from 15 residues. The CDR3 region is CASTRGQGRTDTQYF. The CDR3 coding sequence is TGCGCCAGCACCCGGGGGCAGGGTCGGACAGATACGCAGTATTTT.

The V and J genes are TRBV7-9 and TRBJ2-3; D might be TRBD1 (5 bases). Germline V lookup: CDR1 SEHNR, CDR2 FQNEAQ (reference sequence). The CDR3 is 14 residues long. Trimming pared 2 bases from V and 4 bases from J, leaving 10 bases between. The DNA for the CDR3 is TGTGCCAGCAGCTTAAGGGGCTTTGCAGATACGCAGTATTTT. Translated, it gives CASSLRGFADTQYF.

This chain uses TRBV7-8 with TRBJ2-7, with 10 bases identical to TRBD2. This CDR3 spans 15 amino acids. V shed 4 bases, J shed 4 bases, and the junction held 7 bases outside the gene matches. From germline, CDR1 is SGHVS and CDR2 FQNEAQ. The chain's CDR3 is CASSSPLAGVYEQYF. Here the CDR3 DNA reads TGTGCCAGCAGCTCCCCGCTAGCGGGAGTTTACGAGCAGTACTTC.

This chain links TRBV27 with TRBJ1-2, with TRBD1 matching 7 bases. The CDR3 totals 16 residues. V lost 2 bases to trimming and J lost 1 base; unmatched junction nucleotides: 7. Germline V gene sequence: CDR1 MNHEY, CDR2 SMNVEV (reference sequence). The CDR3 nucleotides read TGTGCCAGCAGTTTAGGAGGGACAGCGAGTAACTATGGCTACACCTTC. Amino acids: CASSLGGTASNYGYTF.

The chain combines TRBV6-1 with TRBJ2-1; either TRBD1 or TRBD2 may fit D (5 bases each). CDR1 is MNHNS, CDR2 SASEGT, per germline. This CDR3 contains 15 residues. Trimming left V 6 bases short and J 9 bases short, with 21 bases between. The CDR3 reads CASRLGSITGTEQFF. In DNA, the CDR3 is TGTGCCAGCAGGCTGGGCTCCATTACGGGGACTGAGCAGTTCTTC.